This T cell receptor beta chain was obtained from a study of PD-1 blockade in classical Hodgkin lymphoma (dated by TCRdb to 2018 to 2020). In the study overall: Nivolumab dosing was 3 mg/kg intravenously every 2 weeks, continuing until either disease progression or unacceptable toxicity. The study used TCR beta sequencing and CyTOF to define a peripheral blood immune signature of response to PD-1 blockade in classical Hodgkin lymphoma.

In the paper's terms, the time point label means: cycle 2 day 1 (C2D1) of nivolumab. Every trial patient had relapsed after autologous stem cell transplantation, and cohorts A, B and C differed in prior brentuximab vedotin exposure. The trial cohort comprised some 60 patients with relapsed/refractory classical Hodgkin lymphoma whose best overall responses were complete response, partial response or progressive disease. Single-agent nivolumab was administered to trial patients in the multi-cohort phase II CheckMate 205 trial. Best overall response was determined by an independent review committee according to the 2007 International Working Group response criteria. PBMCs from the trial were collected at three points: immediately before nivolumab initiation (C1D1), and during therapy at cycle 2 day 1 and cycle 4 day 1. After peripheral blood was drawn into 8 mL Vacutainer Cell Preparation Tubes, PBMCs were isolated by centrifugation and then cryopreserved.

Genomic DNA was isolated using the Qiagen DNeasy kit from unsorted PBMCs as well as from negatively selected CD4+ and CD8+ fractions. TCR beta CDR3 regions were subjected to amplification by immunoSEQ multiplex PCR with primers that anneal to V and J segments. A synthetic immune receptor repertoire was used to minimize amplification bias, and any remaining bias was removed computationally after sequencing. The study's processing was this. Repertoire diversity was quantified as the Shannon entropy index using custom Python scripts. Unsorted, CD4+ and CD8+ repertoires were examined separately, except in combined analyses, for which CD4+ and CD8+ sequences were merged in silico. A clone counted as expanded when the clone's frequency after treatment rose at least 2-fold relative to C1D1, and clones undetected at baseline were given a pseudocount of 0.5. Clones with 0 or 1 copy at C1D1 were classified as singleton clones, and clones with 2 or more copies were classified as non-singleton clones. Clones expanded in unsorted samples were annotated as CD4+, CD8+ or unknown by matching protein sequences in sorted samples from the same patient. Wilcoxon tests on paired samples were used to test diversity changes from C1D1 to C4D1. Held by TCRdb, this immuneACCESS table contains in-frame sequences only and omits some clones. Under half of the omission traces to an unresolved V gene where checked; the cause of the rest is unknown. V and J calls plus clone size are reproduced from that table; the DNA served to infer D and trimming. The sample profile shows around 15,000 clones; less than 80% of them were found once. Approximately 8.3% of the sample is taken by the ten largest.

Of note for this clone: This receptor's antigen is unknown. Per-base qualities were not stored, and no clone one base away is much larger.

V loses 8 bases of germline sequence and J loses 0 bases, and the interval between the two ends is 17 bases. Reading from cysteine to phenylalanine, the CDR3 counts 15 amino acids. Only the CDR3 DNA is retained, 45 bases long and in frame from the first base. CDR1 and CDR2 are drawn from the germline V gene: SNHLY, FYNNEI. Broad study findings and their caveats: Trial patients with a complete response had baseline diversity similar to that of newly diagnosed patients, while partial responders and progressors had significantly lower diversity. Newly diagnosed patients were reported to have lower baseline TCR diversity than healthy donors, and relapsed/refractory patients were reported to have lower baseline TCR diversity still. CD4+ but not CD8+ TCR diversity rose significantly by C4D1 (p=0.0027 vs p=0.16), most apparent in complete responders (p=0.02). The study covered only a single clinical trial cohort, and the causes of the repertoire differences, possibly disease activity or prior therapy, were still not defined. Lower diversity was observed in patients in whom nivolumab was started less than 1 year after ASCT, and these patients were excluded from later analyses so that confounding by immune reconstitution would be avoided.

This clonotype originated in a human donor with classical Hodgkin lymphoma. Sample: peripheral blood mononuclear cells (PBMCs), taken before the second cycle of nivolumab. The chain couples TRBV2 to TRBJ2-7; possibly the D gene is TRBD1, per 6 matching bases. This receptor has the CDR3 CASHPVGASSYEQYF. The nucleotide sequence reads TGTGCCAGCCATCCGGTGGGGGCGAGCTCCTACGAGCAGTACTTC. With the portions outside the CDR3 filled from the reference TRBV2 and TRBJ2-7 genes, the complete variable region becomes EPEVTQTPSHQVTQMGQEVILRCVPISNHLYFYWYRQILGQKVEFLVSFYNNEISEKSEIFDDQFSVERPDGSNFTLKIRSTKLEDSAMYFCASHPVGASSYEQYFGPGTRLTVT.